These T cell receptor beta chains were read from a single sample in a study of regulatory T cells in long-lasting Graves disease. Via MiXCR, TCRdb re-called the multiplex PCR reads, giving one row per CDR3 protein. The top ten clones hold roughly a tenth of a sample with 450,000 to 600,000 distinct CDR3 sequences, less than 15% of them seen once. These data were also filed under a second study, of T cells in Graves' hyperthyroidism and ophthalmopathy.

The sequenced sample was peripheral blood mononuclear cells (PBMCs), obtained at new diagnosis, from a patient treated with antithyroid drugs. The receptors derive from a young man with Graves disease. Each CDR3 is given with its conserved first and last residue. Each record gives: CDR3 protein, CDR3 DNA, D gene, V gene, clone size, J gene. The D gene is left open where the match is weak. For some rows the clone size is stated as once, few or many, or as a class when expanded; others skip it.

CDR3aa: CAWSDPWGDYGYTF; CDR3nt: TGTGCCTGGAGCGACCCCTGGGGGGACTATGGCTACACCTTC; d_gene: NA; v_gene: TRBV30; abundance: many; j_gene: TRBJ1-2
CDR3aa: CAWSDRDVQFF; CDR3nt: TGTGCCTGGAGTGATCGTGATGTGCAGTTCTTC; d_gene: NA; v_gene: TRBV30; abundance: NA; j_gene: TRBJ2-1
CDR3aa: CASSVEPSGSLNEQFF; CDR3nt: TGTGCCAGCAGCGTAGAGCCTAGCGGGAGTCTCAATGAGCAGTTCTTC; d_gene: TRBD2; v_gene: TRBV9; abundance: few; j_gene: TRBJ2-1
CDR3aa: CASSSMTGAYEQYF; CDR3nt: TGTGCCAGCAGTTCGATGACAGGGGCCTACGAGCAGTACTTC; d_gene: TRBD1; v_gene: TRBV27; abundance: many; j_gene: TRBJ2-7
CDR3aa: CSARVEGTYEQYF; CDR3nt: TGCAGTGCTAGAGTGGAGGGGACCTACGAGCAGTACTTC; d_gene: NA; v_gene: TRBV20-1; abundance: NA; j_gene: TRBJ2-7
CDR3aa: CASSFRGALNSPLHF; CDR3nt: TGTGCCAGCAGTTTTCGGGGGGCTCTTAATTCACCCCTCCACTTT; d_gene: NA; v_gene: TRBV27; abundance: few; j_gene: TRBJ1-6
CDR3aa: CASSIAGNGHNEQFF; CDR3nt: TGTGCCAGTAGTATAGCTGGCAACGGGCACAATGAGCAGTTCTTC; d_gene: NA; v_gene: TRBV19; abundance: few; j_gene: TRBJ2-1
CDR3aa: CASSGEGGNQPQHF; CDR3nt: TGTGCCAGCTCGGGAGAGGGTGGCAATCAGCCCCAGCATTTT; d_gene: NA; v_gene: TRBV18; abundance: many; j_gene: TRBJ1-5
CDR3aa: CASSLVNGSPAQYF; CDR3nt: TGTGCCAGCAGCTTAGTCAACGGGTCTCCAGCGCAGTATTTT; d_gene: NA; v_gene: TRBV11-3; abundance: many; j_gene: TRBJ2-3
CDR3aa: CASSPRDRGYEQYF; CDR3nt: TGTGCCAGCAGCCCCCGGGACAGGGGTTACGAGCAGTACTTC; d_gene: TRBD1; v_gene: TRBV14; abundance: many; j_gene: TRBJ2-7
CDR3aa: CSARVASGRGDTQYF; CDR3nt: TGCAGTGCTAGAGTGGCTAGCGGGAGAGGTGATACGCAGTATTTT; d_gene: TRBD2; v_gene: TRBV20-1; abundance: few; j_gene: TRBJ2-3
CDR3aa: CASSIQGRRGTDTQYF; CDR3nt: TGTGCCAGTAGTATCCAGGGAAGGCGAGGCACAGATACGCAGTATTTT; d_gene: NA; v_gene: TRBV19; abundance: once; j_gene: TRBJ2-3
CDR3aa: CASSPDGGTDTQYF; CDR3nt: TGTGCCAGCAGCCCCGACGGAGGCACAGATACGCAGTATTTT; d_gene: NA; v_gene: TRBV7-9; abundance: many; j_gene: TRBJ2-3
CDR3aa: CASSGSLGVGANVLTF; CDR3nt: TGCGCCAGCAGCGGGAGCCTTGGGGTCGGGGCCAACGTCCTGACTTTC; d_gene: NA; v_gene: TRBV5-1; abundance: NA; j_gene: TRBJ2-6
CDR3aa: CASPLDNEQFF; CDR3nt: TGCGCCAGCCCCCTCGACAATGAGCAGTTCTTC; d_gene: NA; v_gene: TRBV10-1; abundance: many; j_gene: TRBJ2-1
CDR3aa: CASSLRAGVADTQYF; CDR3nt: TGTGCCAGCAGTTTAAGGGCGGGAGTTGCAGATACGCAGTATTTT; d_gene: TRBD2; v_gene: TRBV12-3/TRBV12-4; abundance: many; j_gene: TRBJ2-3
CDR3aa: CASSLAGSGKSEQYF; CDR3nt: TGCGCCAGCAGCTTGGCTGGGAGCGGGAAGAGTGAGCAGTACTTC; d_gene: TRBD2; v_gene: TRBV5-1; abundance: NA; j_gene: TRBJ2-7